This TCR beta chain comes out of a study of blood T cells in healthy people across ages (dated by TCRdb to the mid-2010s). For context, the study as a whole: In model experiments, template switching captured about one uniquely barcoded TCR beta cDNA molecule for every two T cells. Age-related changes in TCR beta repertoire diversity were measured in the study by deep sequencing normalized with unique cDNA molecular identifiers. The donors were divided into four age groups: young (average around 16 years), middle-aged (around 41), aged (roughly 60) and long-lived (more than 75). To avoid experimental bias, donors of different ages were spread randomly across the sequencing lanes. The study analyzed two additional independent replicas of 1 million unique cDNA reads from the same blood draw for two donors, one aged 18 to 29 and one aged 80 or older.

What the authors observed across the whole study: Because donor CMV infection status was unknown, age-related changes in expanded clonotypes were potentially confounded. Estimates of total diversity based on one million sequenced T cells were regarded as lower bounds and as underestimates. Compared with the aged group, the long-lived group had more naive CD4+ T cells, fewer expanded clones and increased TCR diversity, suggesting age selection. Observed TCR beta diversity correlated strongly with the percentage of naive T cells measured by flow cytometry. As age increased, observed TCR beta diversity per million T cells dropped in a roughly linear way, and a significant reduction was already evident by age about 40. Because profiling used bulk unsorted PBMCs, naive and antigen-experienced compartments could not be compared conclusively.

The CDR3 measures 15 amino acids from cysteine to phenylalanine. The sequence is cut down to CDR3 DNA, 45 bases in frame from base 1. CDR1 and CDR2, looked up from the germline V gene, are SGHRS and YFSETQ. In the case of this clonotype: There is no known antigen for this receptor. There are no base qualities to consult, and no much larger clone falls within one base.

The approximately 40 donors, aged 6 to 90 years, were systemically healthy Caucasian individuals from Russia. Each donor gave about 9.7 milliliters of peripheral blood, drawn into EDTA-treated Vacutainer tubes. Ficoll-Paque density-gradient centrifugation was used to isolate PBMCs, with at least 6.5 million per sample. Total RNA, at least 6 micrograms per sample, was extracted from PBMCs with Trizol reagent. For every donor, flow cytometry on a PBMC aliquot measured the percentage of naive CD45RAhigh/CD27high T cells. The protocol used for the library was 5' RACE. Sequenced using an Illumina HiSeq 2500. The second PCR ran for roughly 7 to 11 cycles and used a J-beta primer mix along with a sample-barcoded 5' primer. A template-switch 5' adaptor carrying 12 random nucleotides introduced a unique molecular identifier onto each TCR beta cDNA molecule. Each sample yielded at least 3 million CDR3-containing paired-end reads. The Mint cDNA synthesis kit, primed by a TRBC-specific oligonucleotide, was used to synthesize first-strand cDNA from all RNA. Following uracil-DNA glycosylase treatment, a first 18-cycle PCR with universal primers M1SS and BC2_uni_R was performed on all cDNA. The authors processed their data as follows. Normalization of each sample was performed by random selection of 1 million high-quality reads, each carrying a distinct molecular identifier. Instead of being binned into consensus sequences, reads with shared molecular identifiers were discarded. MiTCR, run with a Q25 quality threshold and the strictest error-elimination algorithm, handled CDR3 identification, clonotype clustering and error correction. A nonparametric unseen species model with Euler transformation was used to estimate lower-bound total TCR beta diversity. The public reads were reanalyzed by TCRdb: fastp trimming at Q25, MiXCR alignment, in-frame beta chains only. A single entry per CDR3 protein holds the most common genes and DNA from its merged rows. TCRdb's processing, not the study's, gives the V and J calls here. The sample includes over 700,000 distinct CDR3 sequences, with about 53% observed a single time. The ten largest make up about 38% of the sample.

The source of this sequence is a man at least 80 years old in good health. Sequencing was done on a sample of blood. Recombination connected TRBV5-1 to TRBJ2-5; the central 9 bases match TRBD2. The DNA end is more similar to TRBJ2-7, so the J call may be wrong. The bases read TGCGCCAGCAGCTTGGAGTCTAGCGGGGCGTACGAGCAGTACTTC. This codes for CASSLESSGAYEQYF.